This TCR beta chain was found in a study of blood T cell repertoires in COVID-19. Cohort 3 donors were reported recovered after two negative PCRs, clearance, or symptom resolution. V was trimmed by 5 bases and J by 3 bases, leaving 17 bases between them. The CDR3 is 15 residues long. The germline V gene encodes CDR1 MNHEY and CDR2 SMNVEV (reference sequence). Measured with immunoSEQ multiplex PCR; TCRdb has only the in-frame clones, and not every one. The sample gives over 250,000 clones, approximately 89% of which show up once; 1.5% to 2% is in the top ten. V and J are TRBV27 and TRBJ2-7; no clear D. Sequencing was done on a sample of PBMCs or T cells enriched from blood (not recorded which). The clonotype was recovered from a woman aged 55-75 years who had recovered from COVID-19. The CDR3: CASSRSAQLNYEQYF. The CDR3 DNA follows: TGTGCCAGCAGTAGATCAGCACAGCTAAACTACGAGCAGTACTTC.